A single sample is the source of the 10 T cell receptor beta chains below, sequenced in a study of shared clonotypes between healthy human individuals (dated by TCRdb to the early 2020s). The library was prepared using the immunoSEQ multiplex PCR assay. Imported from immuneACCESS, the table was reduced by TCRdb to in-frame sequences with V and J called. These copies leave out some clones; in studies compared against another copy, an unresolved V gene accounts for under half, and the cause of the remainder is not known. This sample is represented by roughly 650,000 clones; less than 98% of them were singletons. The ten largest clones represent roughly 0.05% of the sample. The sample consisted of naive CD4+ T cells sorted from blood. Explained via the paper, the cell subset or site label denotes: CD45RA+ positively selected. The receptors derive from a woman between 25 and 40 years old in good health.

The chain combines TRBV30 with TRBJ2-3; TRBD2 matches at 11 bases. With V trimmed by 0 bases and J by 5 bases, 4 bases remained unmatched. Germline lookup yields CDR1 GTSNPN and CDR2 SVGIG (reference sequence). The CDR3 spans 15 residues. As DNA, the CDR3 is TGTGCCTGGAGTGTTCTAGCGGGAGGTGGAGATACGCAGTATTTT. It specifies CAWSVLAGGGDTQYF.

This rearrangement joins TRBV2 to TRBJ2-3, with D possibly being TRBD2 (6 bases). The CDR3 has 13 residues. The V and J ends lost 3 bases and 6 bases respectively, with 10 bases between them. Germline V lookup: CDR1 SNHLY, CDR2 FYNNEI. The CDR3 DNA reads as TGTGCCAGCAGTGACGGGGGTGCCGATACGCAGTATTTT. Protein product: CASSDGGADTQYF.

As regards this clone: Other DNA sequences from this sample encode an identical CDR3 as well. The rearrangement uses TRBV6-6 and TRBJ2-3, with D perhaps being TRBD1 or TRBD2 (5 bases each). This CDR3 comprises 14 residues. Germline values: CDR1 MNHNY, CDR2 SVGAGI (reference sequence). Trimming stripped 6 bases from V and 1 base from J, with 11 bases between. CDR3: CASSSGTGTDTQYF. CDR3 DNA: TGTGCCAGCAGCAGTGGGACCGGCACAGATACGCAGTATTTT.

This sequence joins TRBV5-1 and TRBJ2-1; D is unresolved. The CDR3 spans 17 residues. Per the germline V gene, CDR1 is SGHRS and CDR2 is YFSETQ. Trimming pared 4 bases from V and 0 bases from J, leaving 17 bases between. The DNA for the CDR3 is TGCGCCAGCAGCGCTGGGCAGGACGCCAGCTCCTACAATGAGCAGTTCTTC. Protein product: CASSAGQDASSYNEQFF. Full variable domain (outside the CDR3, taken from reference TRBV5-1 and TRBJ2-1): KAGVTQTPRYLIKTRGQQVTLSCSPISGHRSVSWYQQTPGQGLQFLFEYFSETQRNKGNFPGRFSGRQFSNSRSEMNVSTLELGDSALYLCASSAGQDASSYNEQFFGPGTRLTVL.

The chain recombines TRBV19 with TRBJ2-7; 8 bases match TRBD2. The CDR3 covers 19 residues. Germline CDR1 reads LNHDA; CDR2 reads SQIVND (reference sequence). The junction had 23 bases not matched to a gene; V was cut back by 6 bases and J by 4 bases. CDR3 bases: TGTGCCAGTAGCCCCTCCAATCCCGTTCTGGCGGGAGGTATGTACGAGCAGTACTTC. The encoded protein is CASSPSNPVLAGGMYEQYF.

The chain couples TRBV18 to TRBJ1-1; D unclear. CDR1 KGHSH and CDR2 LQKENI come from the germline V gene. The CDR3 contains 15 residues. Trimming cost V 2 bases and J 3 bases, with 13 bases left between them. The CDR3 loop reads CASSPVAFRDTEAFF. In DNA, the CDR3 is TGTGCCAGCTCACCAGTCGCGTTCCGGGACACTGAAGCTTTCTTT. Full variable domain (outside the CDR3, taken from reference TRBV18 and TRBJ1-1): NAGVMQNPRHLVRRRGQEARLRCSPMKGHSHVYWYRQLPEEGLKFMVYLQKENIIDESGMPKERFSAEFPKEGPSILRIQQVVRGDSAAYFCASSPVAFRDTEAFFGQGTRLTVV.

The rearrangement uses TRBV28 and TRBJ1-2; the D gene is possibly TRBD1 (5 bases). V dropped 2 bases and J dropped 1 base, with 17 bases sitting between them. Germline CDR1 is MDHEN and CDR2 is SYDVKM. This CDR3 has 17 residues. Written as DNA, the CDR3 is TGTGCCAGCAGTTTACCCGACACCGAGGGGCTTAACTATGGCTACACCTTC. This encodes CASSLPDTEGLNYGYTF.

The chain is built from TRBV10-2 and TRBJ2-2, with 7 bases identical to TRBD2. Per germline, CDR1 WSHSY and CDR2 SAAADI. With 8 bases clipped from V and 3 bases from J, the junction kept 9 bases outside the gene matches. This CDR3 region has 15 residues. This CDR3 is CASWVGREYTGELFF. The CDR3 nucleotides are TGCGCCAGCTGGGTTGGGCGGGAGTACACCGGGGAGCTGTTTTTT.

The genes are TRBV4-1 and TRBJ1-3; the match to TRBD1 covers 8 bases. Unmatched junction bases numbered 3, after V lost 3 bases and J lost 2 bases. The V gene's germline CDR1 is MGHRA and CDR2 YSYEKL. The CDR3 is 15 amino acids. CDR3 bases: TGCGCCAGCAGCCAGGACAGGGCGACTGGAAACACCATATATTTT. Its translation is CASSQDRATGNTIYF.

The J gene is TRBJ2-1, the V gene TRBV29-1; 7 nucleotides agree with TRBD1. After removal of 2 bases from V and 3 bases from J, the junction contained 10 bases not matched to a gene. The CDR3 covers 16 residues. Per germline, CDR1 SQVTM and CDR2 ANQGSEA. The CDR3 here is CSVENTVTGFYNEQFF. Written as DNA, the CDR3 is TGCAGCGTTGAAAACACCGTGACAGGGTTCTACAATGAGCAGTTCTTC.